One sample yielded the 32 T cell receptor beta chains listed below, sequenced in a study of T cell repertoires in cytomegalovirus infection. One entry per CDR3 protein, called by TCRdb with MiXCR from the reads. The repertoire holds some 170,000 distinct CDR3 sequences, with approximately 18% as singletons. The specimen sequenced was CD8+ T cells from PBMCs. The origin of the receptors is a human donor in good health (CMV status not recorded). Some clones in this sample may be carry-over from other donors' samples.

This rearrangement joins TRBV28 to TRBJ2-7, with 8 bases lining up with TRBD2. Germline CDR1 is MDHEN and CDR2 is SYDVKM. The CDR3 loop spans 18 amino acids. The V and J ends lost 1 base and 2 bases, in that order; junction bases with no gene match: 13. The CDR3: CASSLSRVTSGPTYEQYF. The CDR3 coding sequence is TGTGCCAGCAGTTTATCCCGAGTAACTAGCGGACCAACCTACGAGCAGTACTTC.

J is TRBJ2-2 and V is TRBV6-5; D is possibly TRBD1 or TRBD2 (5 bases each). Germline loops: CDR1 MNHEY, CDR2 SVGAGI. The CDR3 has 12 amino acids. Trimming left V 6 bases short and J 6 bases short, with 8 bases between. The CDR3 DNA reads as TGTGCCAGCAGGGGGGTGGCCGGGGAGCTGTTTTTT. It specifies CASRGVAGELFF.

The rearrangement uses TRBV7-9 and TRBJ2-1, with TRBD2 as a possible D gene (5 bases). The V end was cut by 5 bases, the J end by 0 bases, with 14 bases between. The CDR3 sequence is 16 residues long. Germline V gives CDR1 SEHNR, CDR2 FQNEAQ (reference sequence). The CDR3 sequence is CASSREGLSSYNEQFF. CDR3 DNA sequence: TGTGCCAGCAGCCGCGAAGGACTGAGCTCCTACAATGAGCAGTTCTTC. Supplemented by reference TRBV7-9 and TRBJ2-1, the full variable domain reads DTGVSQNPRHKITKRGQNVTFRCDPISEHNRLYWYRQTLGQGPEFLTYFQNEAQLEKSRLLSDRFSAERPKGSFSTLEIQRTEQGDSAMYLCASSREGLSSYNEQFFGPGTRLTVL.

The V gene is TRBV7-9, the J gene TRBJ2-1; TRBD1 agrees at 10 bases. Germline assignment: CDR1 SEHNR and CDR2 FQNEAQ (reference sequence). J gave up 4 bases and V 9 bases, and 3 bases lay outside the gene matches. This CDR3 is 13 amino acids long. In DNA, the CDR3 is TGTGCCAGTCGGGGACAGGGGTACAATGAGCAGTTCTTC. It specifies CASRGQGYNEQFF.

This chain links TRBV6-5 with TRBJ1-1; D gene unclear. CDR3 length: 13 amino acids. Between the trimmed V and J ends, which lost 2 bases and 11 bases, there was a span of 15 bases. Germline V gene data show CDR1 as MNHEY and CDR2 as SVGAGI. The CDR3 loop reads CASSYRGFGKAFF. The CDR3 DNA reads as TGTGCCAGCAGTTACCGAGGGTTTGGAAAGGCTTTCTTT.

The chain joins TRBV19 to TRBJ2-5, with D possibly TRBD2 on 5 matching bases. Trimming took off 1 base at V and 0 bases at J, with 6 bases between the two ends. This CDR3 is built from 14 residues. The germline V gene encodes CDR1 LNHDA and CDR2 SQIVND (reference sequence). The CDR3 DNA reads TGTGCCAGTAGTATAGGAGGGTACCAAGAGACCCAGTACTTC. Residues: CASSIGGYQETQYF.

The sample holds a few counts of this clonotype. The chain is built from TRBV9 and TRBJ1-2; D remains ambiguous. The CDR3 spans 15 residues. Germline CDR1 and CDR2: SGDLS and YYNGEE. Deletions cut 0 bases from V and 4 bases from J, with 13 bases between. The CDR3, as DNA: TGTGCCAGCAGCGTAGGGTCGGATCGTAGCTATGGCTACACCTTC. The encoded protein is CASSVGSDRSYGYTF.

CDR3 coding DNA: TGTGCCAGCAGCTTAATGAATTCCTACGAGCAGTACTTC. Protein sequence: CASSLMNSYEQYF. This rearrangement joins TRBV7-6 to TRBJ2-7; D unresolved. Between the trimmed V and J ends, which lost 2 bases and 1 base, there was a span of 6 bases. Germline V gene sequence: CDR1 SGHVS, CDR2 FNYEAQ. This CDR3 spans 13 amino acids.

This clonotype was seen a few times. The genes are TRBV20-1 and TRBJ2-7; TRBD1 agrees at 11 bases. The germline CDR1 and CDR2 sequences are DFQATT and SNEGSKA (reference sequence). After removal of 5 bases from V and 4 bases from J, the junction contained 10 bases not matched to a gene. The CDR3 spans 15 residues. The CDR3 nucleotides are TGCAGTGCTCCCAGTAAGGGACAGGGGGGATACGAGCAGTACTTC. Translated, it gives CSAPSKGQGGYEQYF.

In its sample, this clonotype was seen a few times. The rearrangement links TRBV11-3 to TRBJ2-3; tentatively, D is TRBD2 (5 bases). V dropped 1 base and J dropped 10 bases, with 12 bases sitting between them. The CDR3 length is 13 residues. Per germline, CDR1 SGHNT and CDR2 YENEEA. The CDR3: CASSLAWGEPQYF. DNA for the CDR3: TGTGCCAGCAGCTTAGCGTGGGGAGAACCGCAGTATTTT.

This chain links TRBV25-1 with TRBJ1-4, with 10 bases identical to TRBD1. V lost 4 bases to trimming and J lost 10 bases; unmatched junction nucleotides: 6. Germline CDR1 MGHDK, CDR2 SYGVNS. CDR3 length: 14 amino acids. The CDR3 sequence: CASSGTGGLGKLFF. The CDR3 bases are TGTGCCAGCAGTGGGACAGGGGGTCTTGGAAAACTGTTTTTT.

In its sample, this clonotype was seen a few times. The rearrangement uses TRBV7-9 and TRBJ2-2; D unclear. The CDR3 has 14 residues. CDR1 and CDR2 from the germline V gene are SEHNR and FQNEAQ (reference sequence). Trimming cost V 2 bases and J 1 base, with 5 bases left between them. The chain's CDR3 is CASSLSVNTGELFF. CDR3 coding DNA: TGTGCCAGCAGCTTATCGGTGAACACCGGGGAGCTGTTTTTT.

The CDR3 DNA reads as TGTGCCAGCAGCATCCTGTACCAAGAGACCCAGTACTTC. Translation: CASSILYQETQYF. The chain carries TRBV7-6 and TRBJ2-5; no definite D call. The CDR3 runs 13 residues. Germline V gene lookup returns CDR1 SGHVS and CDR2 FNYEAQ. The V end lost 5 bases, the J end lost 0 bases, and 7 bases lay between the germline ends.

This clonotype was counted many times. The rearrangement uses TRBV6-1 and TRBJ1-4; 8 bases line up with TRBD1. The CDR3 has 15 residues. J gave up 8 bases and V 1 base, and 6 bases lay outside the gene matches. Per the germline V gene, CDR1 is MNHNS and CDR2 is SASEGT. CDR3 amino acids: CASSEEGTGSEKLFF. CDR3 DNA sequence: TGTGCCAGCAGTGAAGAGGGGACAGGTTCCGAAAAACTGTTTTTT.

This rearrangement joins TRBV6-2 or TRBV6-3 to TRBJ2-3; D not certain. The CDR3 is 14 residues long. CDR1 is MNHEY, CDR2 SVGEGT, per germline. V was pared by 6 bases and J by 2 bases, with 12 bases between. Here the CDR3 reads CASSQQLNTDTQYF. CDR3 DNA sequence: TGTGCCAGCAGCCAACAGCTCAACACAGATACGCAGTATTTT.

The CDR3 DNA follows: TGTGCCAGCAGTATTAGGAGGGGACAGTTCTCCTTTAACTCTGGGGCCAACGTCCTGACTTTC. Its translation: CASSIRRGQFSFNSGANVLTF. V and J are TRBV12-3 or TRBV12-4 and TRBJ2-6; TRBD1 is a possible D gene (7 bases). The V end lost 5 bases, the J end lost 0 bases, and 26 bases lay between the germline ends. The CDR3 totals 21 residues.

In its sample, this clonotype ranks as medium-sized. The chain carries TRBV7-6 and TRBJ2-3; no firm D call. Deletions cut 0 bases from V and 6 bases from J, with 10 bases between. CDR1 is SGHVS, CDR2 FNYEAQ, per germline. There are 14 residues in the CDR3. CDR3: CASSLAGPEDTQYF. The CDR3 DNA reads TGTGCCAGCAGCTTAGCCGGGCCCGAGGATACGCAGTATTTT. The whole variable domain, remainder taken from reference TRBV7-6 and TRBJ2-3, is GAGVSQSPRYKVTKRGQDVALRCDPISGHVSLYWYRQALGQGPEFLTYFNYEAQQDKSGLPNDRFSAERPEGSISTLTIQRTEQRDSAMYRCASSLAGPEDTQYFGPGTRLTVL.

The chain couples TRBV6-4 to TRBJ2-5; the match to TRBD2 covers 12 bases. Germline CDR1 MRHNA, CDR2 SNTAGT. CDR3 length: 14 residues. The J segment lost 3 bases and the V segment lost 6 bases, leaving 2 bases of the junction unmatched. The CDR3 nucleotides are TGTGCCAGCAGCTGGACTAGCGGGGAAGAGACCCAGTACTTC. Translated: CASSWTSGEETQYF.

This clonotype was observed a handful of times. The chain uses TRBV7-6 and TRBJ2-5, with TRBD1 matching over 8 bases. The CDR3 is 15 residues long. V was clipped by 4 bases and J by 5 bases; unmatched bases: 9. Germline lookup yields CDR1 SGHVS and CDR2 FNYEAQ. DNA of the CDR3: TGTGCCAGCAGCTCCCAGGGGGCTACCTGGGAGACCCAGTACTTC. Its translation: CASSSQGATWETQYF.

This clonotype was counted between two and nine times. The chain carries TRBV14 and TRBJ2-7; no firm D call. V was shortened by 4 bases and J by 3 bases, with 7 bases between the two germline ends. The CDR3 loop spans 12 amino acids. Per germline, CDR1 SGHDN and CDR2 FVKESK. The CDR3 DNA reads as TGTGCCAGCAGCCCACATAGCTACGAGCAGTACTTC. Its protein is CASSPHSYEQYF.

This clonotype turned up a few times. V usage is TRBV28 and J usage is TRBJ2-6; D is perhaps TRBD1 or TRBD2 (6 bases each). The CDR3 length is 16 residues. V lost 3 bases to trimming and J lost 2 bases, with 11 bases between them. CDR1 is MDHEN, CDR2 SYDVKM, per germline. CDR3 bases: TGTGCCAGCAGTTTCTACAGGGAGGCTGGGGCCAACGTCCTGACTTTC. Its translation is CASSFYREAGANVLTF.

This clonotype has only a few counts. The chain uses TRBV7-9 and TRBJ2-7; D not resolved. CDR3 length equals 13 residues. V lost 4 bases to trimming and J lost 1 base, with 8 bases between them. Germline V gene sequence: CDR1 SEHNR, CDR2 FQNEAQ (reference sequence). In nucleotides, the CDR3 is TGTGCCAGCAGCTCCGACACTTCCTACGAGCAGTACTTC. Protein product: CASSSDTSYEQYF.

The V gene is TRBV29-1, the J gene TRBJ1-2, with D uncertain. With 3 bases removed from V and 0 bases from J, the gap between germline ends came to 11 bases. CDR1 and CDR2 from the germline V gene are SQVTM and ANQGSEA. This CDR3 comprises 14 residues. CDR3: CSVEPYPTNYGYTF. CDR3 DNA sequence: TGCAGCGTTGAGCCTTACCCTACTAACTATGGCTACACCTTC.

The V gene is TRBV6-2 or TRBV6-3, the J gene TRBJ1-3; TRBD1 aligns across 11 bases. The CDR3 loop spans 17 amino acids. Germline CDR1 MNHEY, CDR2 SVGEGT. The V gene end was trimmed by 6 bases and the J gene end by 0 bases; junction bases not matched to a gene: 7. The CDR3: CASSQRDRGYSGNTIYF. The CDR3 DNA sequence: TGTGCCAGCAGCCAAAGGGACAGGGGGTACTCTGGAAACACCATATATTTT.

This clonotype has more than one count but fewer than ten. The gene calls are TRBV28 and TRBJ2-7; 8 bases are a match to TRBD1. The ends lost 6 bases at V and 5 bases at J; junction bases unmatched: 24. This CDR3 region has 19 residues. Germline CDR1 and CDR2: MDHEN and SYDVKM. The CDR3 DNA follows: TGTGCCAGCAGACCCGAGGACAGGGCCGGGTTGTCGCCGTCCGACGAGCAGTACTTC. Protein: CASRPEDRAGLSPSDEQYF.

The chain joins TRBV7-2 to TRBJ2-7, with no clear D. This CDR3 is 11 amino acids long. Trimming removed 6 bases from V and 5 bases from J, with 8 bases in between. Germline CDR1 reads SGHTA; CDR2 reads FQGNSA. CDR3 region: CASRDVNEQYF. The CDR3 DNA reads TGTGCCAGCAGGGACGTCAACGAGCAGTACTTC.

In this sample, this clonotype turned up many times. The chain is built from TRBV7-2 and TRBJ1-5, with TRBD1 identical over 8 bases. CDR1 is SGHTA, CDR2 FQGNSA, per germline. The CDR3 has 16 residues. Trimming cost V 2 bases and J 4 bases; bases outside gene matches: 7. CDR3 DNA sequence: TGTGCCAGCAGCTTATGGATCGACAGGGGAAATCAGCCCCAGCATTTT. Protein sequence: CASSLWIDRGNQPQHF.

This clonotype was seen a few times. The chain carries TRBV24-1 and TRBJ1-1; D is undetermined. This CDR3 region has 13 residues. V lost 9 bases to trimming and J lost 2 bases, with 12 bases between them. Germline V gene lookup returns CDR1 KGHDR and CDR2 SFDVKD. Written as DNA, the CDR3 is TGTGCCACCGGAGGACGGGGAAACACTGAAGCTTTCTTT. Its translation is CATGGRGNTEAFF.

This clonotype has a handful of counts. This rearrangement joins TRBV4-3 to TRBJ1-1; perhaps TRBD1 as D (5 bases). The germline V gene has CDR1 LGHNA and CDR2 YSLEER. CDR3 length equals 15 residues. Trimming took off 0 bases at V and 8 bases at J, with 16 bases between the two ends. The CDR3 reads CASSQDRGQGREAFF. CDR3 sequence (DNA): TGCGCCAGCAGCCAAGATAGGGGCCAGGGTCGCGAAGCTTTCTTT.

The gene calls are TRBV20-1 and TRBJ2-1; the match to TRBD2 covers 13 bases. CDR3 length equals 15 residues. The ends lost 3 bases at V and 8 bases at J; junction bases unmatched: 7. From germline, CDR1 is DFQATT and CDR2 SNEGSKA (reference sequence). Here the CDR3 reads CSASGGLAGEYEQFF. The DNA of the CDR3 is TGCAGTGCTAGCGGTGGACTAGCGGGGGAATATGAGCAGTTCTTC.

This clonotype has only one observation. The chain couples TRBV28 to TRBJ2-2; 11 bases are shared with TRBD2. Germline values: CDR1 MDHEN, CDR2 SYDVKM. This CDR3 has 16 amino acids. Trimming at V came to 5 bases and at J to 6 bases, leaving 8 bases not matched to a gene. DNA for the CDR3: TGTGCCAGCAGTCCATCTAGCGGGGGGTCCGCCGGGGAGCTGTTTTTT. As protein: CASSPSSGGSAGELFF.

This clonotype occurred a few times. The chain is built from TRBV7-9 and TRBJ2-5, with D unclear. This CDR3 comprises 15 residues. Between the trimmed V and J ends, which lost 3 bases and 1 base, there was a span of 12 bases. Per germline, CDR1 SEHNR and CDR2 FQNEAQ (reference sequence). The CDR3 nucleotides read TGTGCCAGCAGCTTCCCCCAGGCGTTCCAAGAGACCCAGTACTTC. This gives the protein CASSFPQAFQETQYF.